These 23 T cell receptor beta chains came from one sample sequenced in a study of T cells in Graves' hyperthyroidism and ophthalmopathy. From RNA transcripts, TCR beta CDR3 regions were amplified. The TCR CDR3 was amplified in a first-round RT-PCR using the HTBI primer set. TCRdb independently ran MiXCR on the multiplex PCR reads; one entry per CDR3 protein. The data contain about 840,000 distinct CDR3 sequences, around 38% of them singletons. Source material: blood. Receptor source: a man between 18 and 29 years old with Graves' hyperthyroidism.

This chain connects TRBV6-6 to TRBJ2-2; TRBD2 agrees at 7 bases. Germline values: CDR1 MNHNY, CDR2 SVGAGI (reference sequence). The trim removed 4 bases at V and 6 bases at J, leaving 8 bases unmatched. CDR3 size: 15 residues. DNA for the CDR3: TGTGCCAGCAGTTTAAGTTTTGGGGGGGCCGGGGAGCTGTTTTTT. Translating it yields CASSLSFGGAGELFF.

This clonotype was seen more than once but under ten times. J is TRBJ1-1 and V is TRBV13; D call uncertain. There are 14 residues in the CDR3. The germline V and J ends were trimmed by 0 bases and 4 bases, with 9 bases remaining between them. The V gene's germline CDR1 is PRHDT and CDR2 FYEKMQ (reference sequence). CDR3 protein: CASSLGGRTTEAFF. CDR3 bases: TGTGCCAGCAGCTTAGGGGGCAGGACCACTGAAGCTTTCTTT.

This clonotype was observed a single time. V is TRBV7-9 and J is TRBJ1-6; TRBD1 aligns across 7 bases. V shed 6 bases, J shed 4 bases, and the junction held 12 bases outside the gene matches. CDR3 length: 17 residues. Germline loops: CDR1 SEHNR, CDR2 FQNEAQ (reference sequence). The CDR3 loop is CASSLSIGDSYNSPLHF. In DNA, the CDR3 is TGTGCCAGCAGTTTATCGATCGGGGACAGTTATAATTCACCCCTCCACTTT.

The chain joins TRBV7-9 to TRBJ2-6; possible D gene TRBD2, 5 bases. In germline, CDR1 is SEHNR, CDR2 FQNEAQ (reference sequence). V was clipped by 1 base and J by 4 bases, with 11 bases between them. The CDR3 is 16 residues long. The CDR3 here is CASSLDEGPGANVLTF. The CDR3 DNA sequence: TGTGCCAGCAGCTTAGATGAGGGTCCCGGGGCCAACGTCCTGACTTTC.

V usage is TRBV10-3 and J usage is TRBJ1-5, with 7 positions matching TRBD1. CDR3 length: 13 amino acids. Unmatched junction bases numbered 5, after V lost 5 bases and J lost 7 bases. Per germline, CDR1 ENHRY and CDR2 SYGVKD. The CDR3 loop reads CAISNDRAQPQHF. The CDR3 bases are TGTGCCATCAGTAACGACAGGGCCCAGCCCCAGCATTTT.

About this clonotype: A much larger clone lies a single base off, so this may be a read error. The chain joins TRBV29-1 to TRBJ2-7; D gene unclear. The CDR3 contains 13 residues. Germline V gene lookup returns CDR1 SQVTM and CDR2 ANQGSEA. V was trimmed by 7 bases and J by 1 base, leaving 14 bases between them. The CDR3 here is CSAEVVDSYEQYF. CDR3 coding DNA: TGCAGCGCTGAGGTGGTAGATTCCTACGAGCAGTACTTC.

This clonotype appeared a few times. The J gene is TRBJ1-1, the V gene TRBV7-9; D is unclear. V was shortened by 7 bases and J by 0 bases, with 15 bases between the two germline ends. The CDR3 is 15 residues long. From germline, CDR1 is SEHNR and CDR2 FQNEAQ (reference sequence). The CDR3 bases are TGTGCCAGCACCCCGACTTATGCCCTGAACACTGAAGCTTTCTTT. Residues: CASTPTYALNTEAFF.

V gene TRBV6-5 combines with J gene TRBJ1-5; a possible D gene is TRBD1 (6 bases). Per germline, CDR1 MNHEY and CDR2 SVGAGI. This CDR3 region has 15 residues. The V end was cut by 6 bases, the J end by 0 bases, with 12 bases between. CDR3 region: CASSPEQGSNQPQHF. The CDR3 DNA sequence: TGTGCCAGCAGCCCAGAACAGGGTAGCAATCAGCCCCAGCATTTT.

This clonotype was recorded many times. This chain uses TRBV29-1 with TRBJ2-5, with no clear D. Germline CDR1 SQVTM, CDR2 ANQGSEA. V was clipped by 0 bases and J by 7 bases, with 6 bases between them. This CDR3 region has 11 residues. The CDR3 region is CSVEDPGTQYF. The DNA of the CDR3 is TGCAGCGTTGAAGATCCGGGGACCCAGTACTTC.

V gene TRBV5-6 combines with J gene TRBJ2-6; no clear D gene. The CDR3 sequence is 16 residues long. Per germline, CDR1 SGHDT and CDR2 YYEEEE. V was pared by 1 base and J by 4 bases, with 12 bases between. The CDR3 region has the DNA TGTGCCAGCAGCTTGCTCTTGGGCCTCGGGGCCAACGTCCTGACTTTC. This codes for CASSLLLGLGANVLTF.

The chain couples TRBV6-2 or TRBV6-3 to TRBJ1-1; TRBD1 is a possible D gene (5 bases). The CDR3 loop spans 13 amino acids. Trimming removed 8 bases at V and 1 base at J, with 11 bases between. The germline V gene encodes CDR1 MNHEY and CDR2 SVGEGT. CDR3 in amino acids: CASVGTSNTEAFF. The CDR3 nucleotides read TGTGCCAGCGTTGGGACTTCGAACACTGAAGCTTTCTTT.

This clonotype was seen a few times. The V gene is TRBV6-1, the J gene TRBJ2-7, with a tentative D call TRBD1 (6 bases). CDR1 is MNHNS and CDR2 is SASEGT in the germline V gene. This CDR3 is built from 11 residues. The V and J ends lost 9 bases and 4 bases respectively, with 10 bases between them. The CDR3 bases are TGTGCCAGAGACAGGAGATACGAGCAGTACTTC. Protein sequence: CARDRRYEQYF.

This clonotype turned up a few times. The chain is built from TRBV7-9 and TRBJ2-2; D not resolved. From germline, CDR1 is SEHNR and CDR2 FQNEAQ (reference sequence). CDR3 length: 17 amino acids. Trimming removed 1 base at V and 4 bases at J, with 16 bases between. For the CDR3, the DNA is TGTGCCAGCAGCTTAGGGGCCTTGCGTGGGATCACCGGGGAGCTGTTTTTT. This codes for CASSLGALRGITGELFF.

A word on this clonotype: Since a much larger clone is just one base distant, this may be a read error. The chain employs TRBV2 and TRBJ2-5, with D perhaps TRBD2 (8 bases). Germline V gives CDR1 SNHLY, CDR2 FYNNEI. This CDR3 contains 17 residues. This chain's CDR3 is CACSEPREDRIQETQYF. In DNA form, the CDR3 reads TGTGCCTGCAGTGAGCCGCGGGAGGACAGGATACAAGAGACCCAGTACTTC. The full variable domain, with the rest looked up from reference TRBV2 and TRBJ2-5, is EPEVTQTPSHQVTQMGQEVILRCVPISNHLYFYWYRQILGQKVEFLVSFYNNEISEKSEIFDDQFSVERPDGSNFTLKIRSTKLEDSAMYFCACSEPREDRIQETQYFGPGTRLLVL.

J is TRBJ2-6 and V is TRBV7-2, with D perhaps matching TRBD2 (6 bases). This CDR3 region has 19 residues. Between the trimmed V and J ends, which lost 5 bases and 4 bases, there was a span of 24 bases. Germline lookup yields CDR1 SGHTA and CDR2 FQGNSA. The DNA of the CDR3 is TGTGCCAGCAGCCCCCTCTCAGGGACTTTGGGTTTAGGGGCCAACGTCCTGACTTTC. It specifies CASSPLSGTLGLGANVLTF. The variable domain in full, completed from reference TRBV7-2 and TRBJ2-6, reads GAGVSQSPSNKVTEKGKDVELRCDPISGHTALYWYRQSLGQGLEFLIYFQGNSAPDKSGLPSDRFSAERTGGSVSTLTIQRTQQEDSAVYLCASSPLSGTLGLGANVLTFGAGSRLTVL.

This clonotype was detected once. The CDR3 sequence: CASSAWGTGVNYGYTF. The CDR3 nucleotides read TGTGCCAGCAGTGCCTGGGGGACAGGGGTAAACTATGGCTACACCTTC. The V gene is TRBV2, the J gene TRBJ1-2; the match to TRBD1 covers 10 bases. The CDR3 runs to 16 residues. V was clipped by 4 bases and J by 2 bases; unmatched bases: 7. The germline gives CDR1 SNHLY, CDR2 FYNNEI.

This clonotype was observed many times. The junction differs from germline at one of its ends, possibly a read error. The chain couples TRBV5-1 to TRBJ2-7, with D uncertain. Germline V gives CDR1 SGHRS, CDR2 YFSETQ. This CDR3 has 13 residues. The CDR3 DNA is TGTGCCAGCAGTTTCGACCGTACCTACGAGCAGTACTTC. Its translation: CASSFDRTYEQYF.

V and J are TRBV12-3 or TRBV12-4 and TRBJ1-5; TRBD1 agrees at 8 bases. Losses at the gene ends were 6 bases for V and 2 bases for J; bases not matched to a gene: 6. The CDR3 runs 15 residues. CDR3 sequence reads: CASRRQGAGNQPQHF. In nucleotides, the CDR3 is TGTGCCAGCAGACGGCAGGGGGCCGGCAATCAGCCCCAGCATTTT.

V gene TRBV4-3 combines with J gene TRBJ2-7, with D unresolved. Germline V gene data show CDR1 as LGHNA and CDR2 as YSLEER. Trimming pared 1 base from V and 4 bases from J, leaving 14 bases between. This CDR3 has 15 residues. CDR3 DNA: TGCGCCAGCAGCCAAGCTGCTGCGGCCTATTACGAGCAGTACTTC. It translates to CASSQAAAAYYEQYF.

This clonotype was seen ten or more times. The chain uses TRBV29-1 and TRBJ1-1; D is unclear. V gave up 0 bases and J gave up 11 bases, with 13 bases separating them. Germline values: CDR1 SQVTM, CDR2 ANQGSEA. There are 12 residues in the CDR3. The CDR3 sequence: CSVEDLTGGAFF. The CDR3 coding sequence is TGCAGCGTTGAAGATCTGACCGGTGGGGCTTTCTTT.

The chain links TRBV12-3 or TRBV12-4 to TRBJ2-6, with D perhaps TRBD1 (5 bases). The V gene lost 2 bases and the J gene lost 2 bases, with 10 bases spanning the gap. The CDR3 covers 16 residues. CDR3 sequence (DNA): TGTGCCAGCAGTTTATGGGGCACTGCTGGGGCCAACGTCCTGACTTTC. This sequence encodes CASSLWGTAGANVLTF.

CDR3 coding DNA: TGTGCCAGCAGCCAAGGGGGGACAGGCATTTCACCCCTCCACTTT. Its translation is CASSQGGTGISPLHF. The chain recombines TRBV14 with TRBJ1-6; 8 nucleotides align to TRBD1. The junction had 5 bases not matched to a gene; V was cut back by 1 base and J by 9 bases. CDR3 length: 15 residues. CDR1 is SGHDN and CDR2 is FVKESK in the germline V gene.

J is TRBJ1-3 and V is TRBV7-3; no firm D call. The CDR3 contains 15 residues. V was pared by 5 bases and J by 0 bases, with 11 bases between. The germline V gene encodes CDR1 SGHTA and CDR2 FQGTGA. CDR3 nucleotides: TGTGCCAGCAGCCAAATCGGGCACTCTGGAAACACCATATATTTT. Translation gives CASSQIGHSGNTIYF.